Listed below are T cell receptor beta chains from one sample, sequenced in a study of early T cells in non-severe SARS-CoV-2 infection. MiXCR, run by TCRdb on the 5' RACE reads, gives a single entry per CDR3 protein. This table has 100,000 to 120,000 distinct CDR3 sequences, about 12% appearing once. Sequenced material: whole blood, taken at baseline. These receptors were taken from an adult who was a healthcare worker with PCR-confirmed SARS-CoV-2 infection or an uninfected control (not recorded which). Each CDR3 is given without its conserved first and last residue. A D gene is named only where the DNA matches it firmly.

D: .; J: TRBJ2-1; V: TRBV20-1; CDR3: SARDREQF
D: TRBD1; J: TRBJ1-4; V: TRBV2; CDR3: ASSGDRGITTNEKLF
D: .; J: TRBJ1-3; V: TRBV29-1; CDR3: SGRTRGNTIY
D: TRBD1; J: TRBJ1-4; V: TRBV27; CDR3: ASSDRGFGEKLF
D: .; J: TRBJ1-6; V: TRBV12-3/TRBV12-4; CDR3: ASTEDGYNSPLH
D: .; J: TRBJ2-3; V: TRBV20-1; CDR3: SAIDDTQY
D: .; J: TRBJ2-7; V: TRBV7-2; CDR3: ASSLVALAYEQY
D: .; J: TRBJ2-6; V: TRBV12-3/TRBV12-4; CDR3: ASSFSHSGANVLT
D: TRBD1; J: TRBJ1-1; V: TRBV18; CDR3: ASSPLGQEDTEAF
D: .; J: TRBJ1-4; V: TRBV7-8; CDR3: ASSLGLVNEKLF
D: .; J: TRBJ2-2; V: TRBV12-3/TRBV12-4; CDR3: ASVNVPGTLGSTGELF
D: .; J: TRBJ2-7; V: TRBV6-5; CDR3: ASSYSGRGSSYEQY
D: .; J: TRBJ1-2; V: TRBV28; CDR3: VSSPPAGKT
D: TRBD1; J: TRBJ1-4; V: TRBV19; CDR3: ASSIGQGTGDEKLF
D: .; J: TRBJ2-3; V: TRBV5-1; CDR3: ASSPTLSTDTQY
D: TRBD1; J: TRBJ1-1; V: TRBV28; CDR3: ATFDRVQRGAF